A single sample gave rise to the 20 T cell receptor beta chains below, sequenced in a study of blood T cells in healthy people across ages. Through a sample-barcoded 5' primer and a J-beta primer mix, a second PCR was run for roughly 7 to 12 cycles. One entry per CDR3 protein, called by TCRdb with MiXCR from the 5' RACE reads. The sample lists 700,000 to 850,000 distinct CDR3 sequences, roughly 34% occurring once. Sequencing was performed on blood. Every receptor here comes from a man younger than 35 in good health.

This clonotype has more than one count but fewer than ten. The V gene is TRBV4-1, the J gene TRBJ2-1; D is unresolved. V lost 3 bases, J lost 8 bases, and 20 bases lay in between. Germline V gene sequence: CDR1 MGHRA, CDR2 YSYEKL. CDR3 length equals 16 residues. The CDR3 here is CASSHLRNQIGDEQFF. DNA for the CDR3: TGCGCCAGCAGCCACCTACGGAATCAAATTGGCGATGAGCAGTTCTTC.

This chain uses TRBV6-5 with TRBJ1-6, with D hard to call. Trimming shortened V by 0 bases and J by 9 bases, and 12 bases separated the two germline ends. CDR1 and CDR2 (germline): MNHEY, SVGAGI. The CDR3 is made up of 15 amino acids. The DNA for the CDR3 is TGTGCCAGCAGTTACTCGCCGGCGTCTGGTTCACCCCTCCACTTT. Its protein is CASSYSPASGSPLHF.

This clonotype was detected only a few times. The chain combines TRBV5-6 with TRBJ1-2; unclear D gene. Germline lookup yields CDR1 SGHDT and CDR2 YYEEEE. V lost 4 bases to trimming and J lost 4 bases, with 14 bases between them. This CDR3 contains 14 residues. CDR3 nucleotides: TGTGCCAGCAGCCCGTCCCTAGGGAGCTATGGCTACACCTTC. It codes for CASSPSLGSYGYTF. Looking up the rest from reference TRBV5-6 and TRBJ1-2 gives the full variable domain: DAGVTQSPTHLIKTRGQQVTLRCSPKSGHDTVSWYQQALGQGPQFIFQYYEEEERQRGNFPDRFSGHQFPNYSSELNVNALLLGDSALYLCASSPSLGSYGYTFGSGTRLTVV.

V and J are TRBV6-2 or TRBV6-3 and TRBJ2-7; weak D call: TRBD1 (5 bases). The CDR3 sequence is 16 residues long. The germline V gene has CDR1 MNHEY and CDR2 SVGEGT. Deletions cut 2 bases from V and 0 bases from J, with 14 bases between. The CDR3 nucleotides are TGTGCCAGCAGTTACCCCCGGCAGGGTCCCTCCTACGAGCAGTACTTC. Translating gives CASSYPRQGPSYEQYF.

The J gene is TRBJ2-1, the V gene TRBV5-1, with TRBD1 matching 8 bases. The germline gives CDR1 SGHRS, CDR2 YFSETQ. The CDR3 loop spans 16 amino acids. V shed 4 bases, J shed 4 bases, and the junction held 10 bases outside the gene matches. Written as DNA, the CDR3 is TGCGCCAGCAGCAATTCGGACAGGGACCCTTACAATGAGCAGTTCTTC. Protein product: CASSNSDRDPYNEQFF. The variable domain in full, with the rest retrieved from reference TRBV5-1 and TRBJ2-1, is KAGVTQTPRYLIKTRGQQVTLSCSPISGHRSVSWYQQTPGQGLQFLFEYFSETQRNKGNFPGRFSGRQFSNSRSEMNVSTLELGDSALYLCASSNSDRDPYNEQFFGPGTRLTVL.

The V gene is TRBV12-3 or TRBV12-4, the J gene TRBJ2-7, with D hard to call. The J call may be mistaken, given a closer DNA end match to TRBJ2-5. This CDR3 contains 15 residues. The CDR3, as DNA: TGTGCCAGCAGTACCTATGAGCTCCACGCGGAGACCCAGTACTTC. Encoded protein: CASSTYELHAETQYF.

The V and J genes are TRBV2 and TRBJ1-4; 7 nucleotides agree with TRBD1. Germline values: CDR1 SNHLY, CDR2 FYNNEI. V gave up 7 bases and J gave up 10 bases; unmatched junction bases: 9. This CDR3 has 13 residues. The CDR3 is CASKEDRVGKLFF. The CDR3 region has the DNA TGTGCCAGCAAGGAAGACAGGGTTGGAAAACTGTTTTTT.

The rearrangement joins TRBV15 to TRBJ1-5; unclear D gene. The CDR3 has 13 amino acids. With 3 bases removed from V and 6 bases from J, the gap between germline ends came to 9 bases. Germline CDR1 LNHNV, CDR2 YYDKDF (reference sequence). The CDR3: CATSRWGGQPQHF. CDR3 nucleotides: TGTGCCACCAGCAGGTGGGGTGGTCAGCCCCAGCATTTT.

The chain uses TRBV12-3 or TRBV12-4 and TRBJ1-6; maybe TRBD1 (5 bases). Deletions cut 2 bases from V and 7 bases from J, with 18 bases between. This CDR3 comprises 17 residues. The CDR3 nucleotides are TGTGCCAGCAGTTTATTTACGGAGGGGTTCTCCAATTCACCCCTCCACTTT. It yields the protein CASSLFTEGFSNSPLHF.

This clonotype was recorded a few times. This chain links TRBV7-2 with TRBJ1-2; a weak D match, TRBD1 (5 bases). Trimming cost V 2 bases and J 3 bases, with 16 bases left between them. Germline V gene lookup returns CDR1 SGHTA and CDR2 FQGNSA. This CDR3 has 16 residues. The CDR3 DNA is TGTGCCAGCAGCTTAAGTCTGTTTGGGGCTTACTATGGCTACACCTTC. Translation gives CASSLSLFGAYYGYTF.

There are a few counts of this clonotype. The chain carries TRBV12-3 or TRBV12-4 and TRBJ1-6; possible D gene TRBD1, 5 bases. Trimming cost V 3 bases and J 4 bases, with 13 bases left between them. CDR3 length equals 16 residues. The CDR3 sequence is CASSLGRRGYNSPLHF. The CDR3 coding sequence is TGTGCCAGCAGTTTGGGGAGGAGGGGATATAATTCACCCCTCCACTTT.

This clonotype was counted a few times. The chain carries TRBV27 and TRBJ2-1; D is perhaps TRBD2 (6 bases). The ends were cut back, 5 bases at V and 13 bases at J, with 15 bases in the middle. This CDR3 contains 12 residues. Germline V gene lookup returns CDR1 MNHEY and CDR2 SMNVEV (reference sequence). Written as DNA, the CDR3 is TGTGCCAGCAGTACCGGGGGAAAGGAACAGTTCTTC. Translated, it gives CASSTGGKEQFF.

The gene calls are TRBV3-1 and TRBJ1-2, with TRBD1 matching 9 bases. Trimming at V came to 4 bases and at J to 5 bases, leaving 17 bases not matched to a gene. The germline V gene has CDR1 LGHDT and CDR2 YNNKEL (reference sequence). CDR3 size: 18 residues. CDR3 sequence: CASSPGRTGVGSEYGYTF. The CDR3 coding sequence is TGTGCCAGCAGCCCAGGGAGGACAGGGGTTGGTAGTGAGTATGGCTACACCTTC.

This clonotype was found a few times. The rearrangement uses TRBV10-3 and TRBJ2-1; no reliable D call. The tail of the sequence fits TRBJ2-7 better, so the J call may be wrong. Germline values: CDR1 ENHRY, CDR2 SYGVKD. CDR3 length equals 13 residues. The CDR3 here is CAISENPGNEQYF. CDR3 coding DNA: TGTGCCATCAGTGAGAATCCGGGCAATGAGCAGTACTTC.

This clonotype was seen more than once but under ten times. The chain joins TRBV7-6 to TRBJ2-3, with D possibly TRBD1 on 5 matching bases. Trimming pared 4 bases from V and 4 bases from J, leaving 18 bases between. Germline V gives CDR1 SGHVS, CDR2 FNYEAQ. The CDR3 consists of 16 residues. The CDR3 is CASSSRAALPADTQYF. The CDR3 nucleotides are TGTGCCAGCAGCTCCAGGGCCGCATTACCGGCAGATACGCAGTATTTT.

This clonotype has at least ten counts. This chain links TRBV4-2 with TRBJ2-3; 12 nucleotides line up with TRBD2. Germline CDR1 and CDR2: LGHNA and YNFKEQ. The CDR3 sequence is 18 residues long. V trimming: 1 base; J trimming: 4 bases; junction bases outside the gene matches: 9. CDR3 sequence reads: CASSQVASGGAAADTQYF. As DNA, the CDR3 is TGTGCCAGCAGCCAAGTAGCTAGCGGGGGGGCCGCAGCAGATACGCAGTATTTT.

This chain links TRBV12-3 or TRBV12-4 with TRBJ1-2; D uncertain. Trimming removed 3 bases at V and 4 bases at J, with 9 bases between. The CDR3 loop spans 13 amino acids. CDR3 sequence reads: CASSFRERYGYTF. The CDR3 bases are TGTGCCAGCAGTTTCCGGGAGCGCTATGGCTACACCTTC.

The chain joins TRBV12-3 or TRBV12-4 to TRBJ2-1, with 8 bases that match TRBD2. The V and J ends lost 10 bases and 3 bases, in that order; junction bases with no gene match: 5. The CDR3 extends over 13 amino acids. The CDR3 loop is CATHGTSYNEQFF. As DNA, the CDR3 is TGTGCCACTCACGGGACTAGCTACAATGAGCAGTTCTTC.

J is TRBJ1-6 and V is TRBV27; 7 bases line up with TRBD1. From germline, CDR1 is MNHEY and CDR2 SMNVEV (reference sequence). CDR3 length: 16 residues. The ends lost 6 bases at V and 4 bases at J; junction bases unmatched: 9. The CDR3 reads CASRGPQGGYNSPLHF. In DNA, the CDR3 is TGTGCCAGCAGAGGCCCCCAGGGGGGGTATAATTCACCCCTCCACTTT.

In its sample, this clonotype was seen a few times. The CDR3 DNA follows: TGTGCCAGCAGCCAAGAAGTACTAGGAAGCTCGTCCAAAAACATTCAGTACTTC. Translating it yields CASSQEVLGSSSKNIQYF. The genes are TRBV3-1 and TRBJ2-4, with a weak D call TRBD2 (5 bases). The germline CDR1 and CDR2 sequences are LGHDT and YNNKEL (reference sequence). Trimming removed 0 bases from V and 2 bases from J, with 17 bases in between. CDR3 length: 18 residues.